This TCR beta chain is from a study of T cell changes during pregnancy in multiple sclerosis. TCRdb's copy holds only in-frame clones and misses some; the assay was immunoSEQ multiplex PCR. The sample includes more than 55,000 clones, 90% of them seen just once. The CDR3 totals 15 residues. Looked up from germline, CDR1 is SEHNR and CDR2 is FQNEAQ (reference sequence). With 5 bases clipped from V and 0 bases from J, the junction kept 7 bases outside the gene matches. This specimen consisted of peripheral blood, obtained in the first trimester of pregnancy. The chain joins TRBV7-9 to TRBJ2-7, with 7 bases identical to TRBD1. The origin of this receptor is a female donor in good health, enrolled as a control in a pregnancy study. CDR3 DNA: TGTGCCAGCAGCCTGGCCCGGGACAGCTCCTACGAGCAGTACTTC. Protein sequence: CASSLARDSSYEQYF.